This TCR beta chain comes out of a study of response to subunit inactivated influenza vaccine. Points from the study as a whole: Only a handful of new T cells, the authors suggested, are recruited with each seasonal influenza vaccination.

TCRdb reprocessed the RT-PCR reads via MiXCR and lists one record per CDR3 protein. The repertoire consists of roughly 700,000 distinct CDR3 sequences, with over 11% occurring once and the leading ten covering approximately 6.5%. This clonotype appeared a few times. Antigen unknown. Germline CDR1 is DFQATT and CDR2 is SNEGSKA (reference sequence). CDR3 length: 16 residues. Between the trimmed V and J ends, which lost 4 bases and 0 bases, there was a span of 16 bases. The sample consisted of PBMCs from blood, taken 14 to 15 days before vaccination. The clonotype originates from a man aged 45-65 years who received an inactivated influenza vaccine. This rearrangement joins TRBV20-1 to TRBJ2-1, with D maybe TRBD1 (6 bases). The CDR3 bases are TGCAGTGCTACCGTTTTCAGGGGAAGCTCCTACAATGAGCAGTTCTTC. This sequence encodes CSATVFRGSSYNEQFF.